This TCR beta chain was sequenced in a study of blood T cells in healthy people across ages. Whole-study results and caveats: Researchers said unsorted PBMCs prevented a conclusive naive versus antigen-experienced comparison. Aged donors had fewer naive CD4+ cells and lower diversity than long-lived donors. Shifts in expanded clonotypes may have been confounded by donor CMV status, which was unknown.

Concerning this clonotype: Its antigen remains unidentified.

The CDR3 covers 14 residues. V gave up 3 bases and J gave up 5 bases, with 14 bases separating them. CDR1 and CDR2 from the germline V gene are SEHNR and FQNEAQ (reference sequence). Then a second PCR, running roughly 7 to 12 cycles, was carried out with a sample-barcoded 5' primer and a J-beta primer mix. TCRdb ran MiXCR on the 5' RACE reads and lists one entry per CDR3 protein. This sample carries 550,000 to 750,000 distinct CDR3 sequences, approximately 21% of them seen once, and the ten largest clones take under 4%. Per sample, at least 6 micrograms of total RNA were extracted. The TCR sequence derives from a man aged 70-80 years in good health. The sample comprised blood. V and J are TRBV7-9 and TRBJ2-7; weak D call: TRBD1 (6 bases). The CDR3 DNA reads as TGTGCCAGCAGCTTTACCGACAGGTCCCACGAGCAGTACTTC. Protein sequence: CASSFTDRSHEQYF.